This T cell receptor beta chain was profiled in a study of blood T cell repertoires in COVID-19. Study summary: COVID-19 samples collected from the United States, Italy and Spain covered acute and convalescent phases. Sample material is recorded as cDNA or gDNA derived from T cells, B-cell-depleted T cells, or PBMCs.

Deletions cut 6 bases from V and 2 bases from J, with 14 bases between. This CDR3 contains 15 residues. Looked up from germline, CDR1 is SNHLY and CDR2 is FYNNEI. This clone has only one observation. As processed by the authors: It was from reference gene primer amplification that nucleated cell counts were estimated. Produced via immunoSEQ multiplex PCR; TCRdb's table is partial and in-frame only. V and J calls and clone size come straight from that table; D and trimming were deduced from the DNA. The data show more than 85,000 clones, over 75% seen once. This receptor was obtained from an elderly woman with acute or convalescent COVID-19. Input material: peripheral blood. This chain joins TRBV2 and TRBJ1-5; D call uncertain. The CDR3 reads CASRAMIGGNQPQHF. The CDR3 nucleotides are TGTGCCAGCAGGGCCATGATAGGAGGCAATCAGCCCCAGCATTTT.